This TCR beta chain originates from a study of CD8 T cells in ankylosing spondylitis. V was clipped by 0 bases and J by 0 bases, with 12 bases between them. Germline assignment: CDR1 LGHNA and CDR2 YSLEER. The CDR3 consists of 18 residues. TCRdb re-analysed the 5' RACE reads in MiXCR, keeping a single row per CDR3 protein. The sample shows 200,000 or so distinct CDR3 sequences, over 10% of them seen only once. This clonotype was counted many times. This sequence joins TRBV4-3 and TRBJ1-6; D unresolved. This receptor was identified in a female donor with ankylosing spondylitis or in good health (not recorded which). The sequenced sample consisted of blood, either unsorted or a sorted T cell fraction (not recorded which). CDR3 protein: CASSQDYRRSSYNSPLHF. In DNA, the CDR3 is TGCGCCAGCAGCCAAGATTATAGGCGCAGCTCCTATAATTCACCCCTCCACTTT.